The entry that follows covers one TCR beta chain sequence. The sample belongs to a study of blood T cell repertoires in COVID-19. Across the whole study: PBMCs, B-cell-depleted T cells, or T cells provided the cDNA or gDNA that made up the material.

Profiled with immunoSEQ multiplex PCR; TCRdb holds only in-frame clones, not every one. The sample shows fewer than 700,000 clones, around 90% of them seen only once. Germline V gives CDR1 SGHRS, CDR2 YFSETQ. The V end was cut by 2 bases, the J end by 7 bases, with 10 bases between. The CDR3 totals 12 residues. Sequencing was performed on peripheral blood. The sequence was obtained from a woman aged 45-60 years with COVID-19, enrolled during active disease. The chain employs TRBV5-1 and TRBJ2-7, with a possible D match to TRBD2 (5 bases). CDR3 loop: CASSFEGSEQYF. CDR3 in DNA: TGCGCCAGCAGCTTCGAAGGGAGTGAGCAGTACTTC.